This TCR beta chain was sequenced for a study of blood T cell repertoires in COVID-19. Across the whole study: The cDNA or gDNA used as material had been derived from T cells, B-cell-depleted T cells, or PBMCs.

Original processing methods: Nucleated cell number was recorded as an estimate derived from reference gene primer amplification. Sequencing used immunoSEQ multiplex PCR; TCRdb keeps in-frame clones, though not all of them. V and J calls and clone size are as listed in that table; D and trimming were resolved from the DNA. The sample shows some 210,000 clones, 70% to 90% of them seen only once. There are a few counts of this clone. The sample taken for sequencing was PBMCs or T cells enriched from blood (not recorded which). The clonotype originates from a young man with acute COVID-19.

The CDR3 coding sequence is TGTGCCAGCAGCGTAGCTTGGGACAGCAGCTCACCCCTCCACTTT. It is translated as CASSVAWDSSSPLHF. The V gene is TRBV9, the J gene TRBJ1-6, with 7 bases lining up with TRBD1. V lost 0 bases to trimming and J lost 10 bases; unmatched junction nucleotides: 7. The CDR3 loop spans 15 amino acids. Per the germline V gene, CDR1 is SGDLS and CDR2 is YYNGEE.